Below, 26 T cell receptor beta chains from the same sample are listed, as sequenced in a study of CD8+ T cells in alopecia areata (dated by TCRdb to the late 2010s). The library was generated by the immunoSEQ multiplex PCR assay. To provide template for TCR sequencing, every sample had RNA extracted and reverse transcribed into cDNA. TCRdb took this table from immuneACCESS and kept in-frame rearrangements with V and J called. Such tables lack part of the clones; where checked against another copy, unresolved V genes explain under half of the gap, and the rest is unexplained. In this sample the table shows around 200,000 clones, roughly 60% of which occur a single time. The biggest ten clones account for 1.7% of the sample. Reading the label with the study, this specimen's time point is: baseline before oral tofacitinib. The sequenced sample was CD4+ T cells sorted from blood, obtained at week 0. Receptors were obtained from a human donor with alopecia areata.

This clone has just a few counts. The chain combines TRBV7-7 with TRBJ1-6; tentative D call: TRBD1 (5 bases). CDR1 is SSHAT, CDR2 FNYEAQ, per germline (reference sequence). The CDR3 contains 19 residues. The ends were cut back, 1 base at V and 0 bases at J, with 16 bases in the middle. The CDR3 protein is CASSLGRGLGASYNSPLHF. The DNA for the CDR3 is TGTGCCAGCAGCTTAGGAAGAGGTCTTGGGGCCTCCTATAATTCACCCCTCCACTTT.

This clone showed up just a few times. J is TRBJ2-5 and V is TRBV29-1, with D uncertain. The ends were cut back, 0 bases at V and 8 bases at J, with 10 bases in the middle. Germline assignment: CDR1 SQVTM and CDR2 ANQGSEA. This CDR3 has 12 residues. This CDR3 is CSVEDLEPTQYF. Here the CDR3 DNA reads TGCAGCGTTGAAGATCTTGAGCCCACCCAGTACTTC.

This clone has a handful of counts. The CDR3 nucleotides are TGCAGCGTTGGCCCAGGGGTTGGCACAGATACGCAGTATTTT. This sequence encodes CSVGPGVGTDTQYF. The chain uses TRBV29-1 and TRBJ2-3, with a possible D match to TRBD1 (6 bases). Germline V lookup: CDR1 SQVTM, CDR2 ANQGSEA. The CDR3 spans 14 residues. Between the trimmed V and J ends, which lost 4 bases and 1 base, there was a span of 12 bases.

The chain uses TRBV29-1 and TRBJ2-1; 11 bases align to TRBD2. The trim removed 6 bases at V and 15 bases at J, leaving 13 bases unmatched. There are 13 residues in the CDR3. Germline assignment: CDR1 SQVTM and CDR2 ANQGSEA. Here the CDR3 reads CSVTSGALYGRFF. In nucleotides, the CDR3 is TGCAGCGTGACTAGCGGGGCCCTTTACGGTCGGTTCTTC.

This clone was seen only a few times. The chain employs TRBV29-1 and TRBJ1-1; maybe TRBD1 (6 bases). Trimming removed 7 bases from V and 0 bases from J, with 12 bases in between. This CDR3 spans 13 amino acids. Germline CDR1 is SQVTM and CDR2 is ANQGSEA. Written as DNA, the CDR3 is TGCAGCGCCTTAGGACAGCTGAACACTGAAGCTTTCTTT. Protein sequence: CSALGQLNTEAFF.

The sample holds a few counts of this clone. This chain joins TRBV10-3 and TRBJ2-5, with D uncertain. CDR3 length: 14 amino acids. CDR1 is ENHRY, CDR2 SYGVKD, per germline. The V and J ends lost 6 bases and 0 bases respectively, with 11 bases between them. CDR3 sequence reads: CAIRGREYQETQYF. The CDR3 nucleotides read TGTGCCATCAGGGGCAGAGAGTACCAAGAGACCCAGTACTTC.

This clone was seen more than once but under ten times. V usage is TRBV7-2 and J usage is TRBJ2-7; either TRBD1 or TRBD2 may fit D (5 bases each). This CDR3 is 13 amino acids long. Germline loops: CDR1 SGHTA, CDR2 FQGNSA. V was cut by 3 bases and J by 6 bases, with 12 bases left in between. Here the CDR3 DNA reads TGTGCCAGCAGCTTGCCGGGGACGTCCGAGCAGTACTTC. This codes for CASSLPGTSEQYF.

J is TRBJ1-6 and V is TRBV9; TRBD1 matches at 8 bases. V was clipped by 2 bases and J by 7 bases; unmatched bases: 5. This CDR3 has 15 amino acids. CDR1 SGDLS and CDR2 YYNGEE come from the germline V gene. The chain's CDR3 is CASSVGGQDNSPLHF. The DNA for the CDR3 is TGTGCCAGCAGCGTCGGGGGACAGGACAATTCACCCCTCCACTTT.

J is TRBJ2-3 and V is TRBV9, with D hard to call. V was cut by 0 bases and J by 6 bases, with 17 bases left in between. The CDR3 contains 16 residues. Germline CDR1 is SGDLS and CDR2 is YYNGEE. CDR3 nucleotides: TGTGCCAGCAGCGTAGCCGTTTTTCGTGATCAGGATACGCAGTATTTT. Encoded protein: CASSVAVFRDQDTQYF.

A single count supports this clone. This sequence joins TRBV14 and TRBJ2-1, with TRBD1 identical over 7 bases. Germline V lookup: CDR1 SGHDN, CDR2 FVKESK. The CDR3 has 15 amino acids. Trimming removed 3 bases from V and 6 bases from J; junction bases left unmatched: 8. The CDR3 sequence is CASSQSYRGSNEQFF. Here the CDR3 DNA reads TGTGCCAGCAGCCAGTCGTACAGGGGTTCCAATGAGCAGTTCTTC.

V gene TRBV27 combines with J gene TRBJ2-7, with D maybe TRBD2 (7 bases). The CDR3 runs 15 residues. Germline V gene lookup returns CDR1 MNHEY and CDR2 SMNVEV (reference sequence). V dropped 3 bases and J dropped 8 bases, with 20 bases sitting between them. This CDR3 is CASSFNTGGEGKQYF. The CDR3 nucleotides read TGTGCCAGCAGTTTTAATACGGGGGGCGAAGGCAAGCAGTACTTC.

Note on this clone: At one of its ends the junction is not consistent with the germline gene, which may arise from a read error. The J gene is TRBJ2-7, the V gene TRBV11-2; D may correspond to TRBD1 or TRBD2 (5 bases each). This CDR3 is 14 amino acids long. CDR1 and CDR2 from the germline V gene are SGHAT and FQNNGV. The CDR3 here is CASSLVFGTPLESF. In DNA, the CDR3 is TGTGCCAGCAGCTTAGTTTTTGGGACGCCGTTAGAGTCCTTC. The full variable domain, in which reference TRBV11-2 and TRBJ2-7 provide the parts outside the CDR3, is EAGVAQSPRYKIIEKRQSVAFWCNPISGHATLYWYQQILGQGPKLLIQFQNNGVVDDSQLPKDRFSAERLKGVDSTLKIQPAKLEDSAVYLCASSLVFGTPLESFGPGTRLTVT.

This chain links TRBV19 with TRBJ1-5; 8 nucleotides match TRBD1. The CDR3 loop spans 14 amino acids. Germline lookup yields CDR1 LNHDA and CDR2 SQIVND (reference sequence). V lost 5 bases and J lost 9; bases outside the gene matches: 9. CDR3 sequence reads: CASSAQTGGLPQHF. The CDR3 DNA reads TGTGCCAGTAGTGCTCAAACAGGGGGACTGCCCCAGCATTTT.

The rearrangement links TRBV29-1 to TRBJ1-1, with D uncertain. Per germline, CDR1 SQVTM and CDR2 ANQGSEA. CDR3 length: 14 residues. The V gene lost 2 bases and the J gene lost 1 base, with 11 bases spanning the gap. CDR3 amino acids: CSVELLAANTEAFF. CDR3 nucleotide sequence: TGCAGCGTTGAATTGTTGGCAGCGAACACTGAAGCTTTCTTT.

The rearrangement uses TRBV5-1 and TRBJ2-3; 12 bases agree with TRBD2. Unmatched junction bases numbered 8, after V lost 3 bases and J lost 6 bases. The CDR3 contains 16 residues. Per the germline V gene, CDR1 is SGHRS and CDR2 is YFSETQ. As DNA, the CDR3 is TGCGCCAGCAGCTCAGGACTAGCGGGATCTTTTGATACGCAGTATTTT. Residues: CASSSGLAGSFDTQYF. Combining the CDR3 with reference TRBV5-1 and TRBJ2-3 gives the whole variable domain KAGVTQTPRYLIKTRGQQVTLSCSPISGHRSVSWYQQTPGQGLQFLFEYFSETQRNKGNFPGRFSGRQFSNSRSEMNVSTLELGDSALYLCASSSGLAGSFDTQYFGPGTRLTVL.

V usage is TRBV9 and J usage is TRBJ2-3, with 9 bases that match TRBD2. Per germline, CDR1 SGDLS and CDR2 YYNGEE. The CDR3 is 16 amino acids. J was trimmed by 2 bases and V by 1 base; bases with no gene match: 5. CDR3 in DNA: TGTGCCAGCAGCGTACGAGGCGGGGGGGCCACAGATACGCAGTATTTT. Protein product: CASSVRGGGATDTQYF.

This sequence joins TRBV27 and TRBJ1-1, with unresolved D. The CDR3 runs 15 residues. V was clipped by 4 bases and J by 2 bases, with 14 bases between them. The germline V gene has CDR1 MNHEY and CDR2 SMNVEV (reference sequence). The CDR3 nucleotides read TGTGCCAGCAGTTCGTGGGTTGGCAGCAACACTGAAGCTTTCTTT. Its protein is CASSSWVGSNTEAFF.

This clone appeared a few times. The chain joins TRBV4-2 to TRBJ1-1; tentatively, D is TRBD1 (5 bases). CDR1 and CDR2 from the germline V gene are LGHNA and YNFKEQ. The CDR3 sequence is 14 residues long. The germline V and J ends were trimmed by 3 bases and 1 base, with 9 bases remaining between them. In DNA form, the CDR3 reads TGTGCCAGCAGCCACAGAGACAGGAACACTGAAGCTTTCTTT. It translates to CASSHRDRNTEAFF.

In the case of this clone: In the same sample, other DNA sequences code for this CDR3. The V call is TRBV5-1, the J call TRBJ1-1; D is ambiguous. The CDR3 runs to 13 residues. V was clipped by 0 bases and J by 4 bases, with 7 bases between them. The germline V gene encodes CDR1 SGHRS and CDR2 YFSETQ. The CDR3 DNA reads TGCGCCAGCAGCTTGGAGGTCGGCACTGAAGCTTTCTTT. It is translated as CASSLEVGTEAFF.

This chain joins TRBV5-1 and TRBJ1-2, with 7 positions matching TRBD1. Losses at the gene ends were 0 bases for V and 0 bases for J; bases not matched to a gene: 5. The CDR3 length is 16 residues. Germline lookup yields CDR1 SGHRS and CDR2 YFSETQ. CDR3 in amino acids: CASSLGQGNTNYGYTF. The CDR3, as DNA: TGCGCCAGCAGCTTGGGACAGGGAAATACTAACTATGGCTACACCTTC.

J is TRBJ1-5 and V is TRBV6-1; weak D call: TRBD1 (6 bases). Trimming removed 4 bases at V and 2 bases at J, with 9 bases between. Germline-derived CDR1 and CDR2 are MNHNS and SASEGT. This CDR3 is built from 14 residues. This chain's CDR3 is CASSGRQGNQPQHF. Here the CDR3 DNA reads TGTGCCAGCAGTGGACGACAGGGCAATCAGCCCCAGCATTTT.

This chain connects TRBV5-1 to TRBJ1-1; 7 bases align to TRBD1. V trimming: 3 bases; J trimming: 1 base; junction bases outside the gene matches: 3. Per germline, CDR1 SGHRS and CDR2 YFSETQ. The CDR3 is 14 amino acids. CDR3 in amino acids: CASSWDRPNTEAFF. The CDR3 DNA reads TGCGCCAGCAGCTGGGACAGACCGAACACTGAAGCTTTCTTT.

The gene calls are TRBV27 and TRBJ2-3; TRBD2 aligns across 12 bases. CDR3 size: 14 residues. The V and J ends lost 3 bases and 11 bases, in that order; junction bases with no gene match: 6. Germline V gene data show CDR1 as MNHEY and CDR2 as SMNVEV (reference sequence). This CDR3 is CASSLGRTSGEQYF. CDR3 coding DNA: TGTGCCAGCAGTTTGGGGAGGACTAGCGGGGAGCAGTATTTT.

CDR3 sequence: CSVDGIYGYTF. The CDR3 nucleotides read TGCAGCGTTGACGGAATCTATGGCTACACCTTC. The chain uses TRBV29-1 and TRBJ1-2, with D unresolved. This CDR3 spans 11 amino acids. V lost 3 bases and J 4 bases, leaving 6 bases between the germline ends. Germline V CDR1 and CDR2: SQVTM, ANQGSEA. Combining the CDR3 with reference TRBV29-1 and TRBJ1-2 gives the whole variable domain SAVISQKPSRDICQRGTSLTIQCQVDSQVTMMFWYRQQPGQSLTLIATANQGSEATYESGFVIDKFPISRPNLTFSTLTVSNMSPEDSSIYLCSVDGIYGYTFGSGTRLTVV.

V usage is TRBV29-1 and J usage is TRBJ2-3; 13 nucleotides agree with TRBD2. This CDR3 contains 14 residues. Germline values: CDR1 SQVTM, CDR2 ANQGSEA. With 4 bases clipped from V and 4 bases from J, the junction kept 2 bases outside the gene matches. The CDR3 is CSVVTSGGADTQYF. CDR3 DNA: TGCAGCGTTGTTACTAGCGGGGGGGCAGATACGCAGTATTTT.

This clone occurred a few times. CDR3 amino acids: CSVEIPTDTQYF. CDR3 sequence (DNA): TGCAGCGTTGAAATACCGACAGATACGCAGTATTTT. The genes are TRBV29-1 and TRBJ2-3; no clear D. The V and J ends lost 2 bases and 3 bases respectively, with 6 bases between them. The germline CDR1 and CDR2 sequences are SQVTM and ANQGSEA. There are 12 residues in the CDR3.